The 21 T cell receptor beta chains in this list originate from one sample, sequenced in a study of cytomegalovirus exposure and HLA in healthy donors. PCR amplification relied on 60 Vbeta primers (plus 13 Jbeta primers). The table came from immunoSEQ multiplex PCR; TCRdb's copy has only in-frame clones and leaves some out. The sample has about 190,000 clones, approximately 12% seen once. The sample taken for sequencing was PBMCs. Receptors originate from a man aged 45-60 years in good health and CMV-seropositive.

This clone was picked up a small number of times. The genes are TRBV5-5 and TRBJ1-1; D is unresolved. V was clipped by 7 bases and J by 0 bases, with 10 bases between them. CDR1 SGHKS and CDR2 YYEKEE come from the germline V gene (reference sequence). The length of the CDR3 is 13 residues. The CDR3 region has the DNA TGTGCCAGCGGTCCCTCAGTGAACACTGAAGCTTTCTTT. Residues: CASGPSVNTEAFF. The full variable domain, completed using reference TRBV5-5 and TRBJ1-1, is DAGVTQSPTHLIKTRGQQVTLRCSPISGHKSVSWYQQVLGQGPQFIFQYYEKEERGRGNFPDRFSARQFPNYSSELNVNALLLGDSALYLCASGPSVNTEAFFGQGTRLTVV.

The CDR3 sequence is CASSLGATSITDTQYF. CDR3 DNA sequence: TGCGCCAGCAGCTTGGGTGCGACTAGCATCACAGATACGCAGTATTTT. V and J are TRBV5-1 and TRBJ2-3; 7 bases map to TRBD2. V shed 0 bases and J 2 bases; nucleotides not matched to a gene: 6. This CDR3 has 16 amino acids. Germline V CDR1 and CDR2: SGHRS, YFSETQ.

The chain has TRBV10-3 and TRBJ1-4; no clear D. The ends were cut back, 4 bases at V and 8 bases at J, with 14 bases in the middle. In germline, CDR1 is ENHRY, CDR2 SYGVKD. The CDR3 has 14 residues. CDR3 residues: CAISVTMNGEKLFF. CDR3 sequence (DNA): TGTGCCATCAGTGTGACAATGAACGGAGAAAAACTGTTTTTT.

This clone was found a few times. This chain joins TRBV7-2 and TRBJ1-1; 7 nucleotides agree with TRBD1. The CDR3 is 14 amino acids. Unmatched junction bases numbered 6, after V lost 2 bases and J lost 6 bases. Germline V gene data show CDR1 as SGHTA and CDR2 as FQGNSA. The CDR3 DNA reads as TGTGCCAGCAGCTTAAGGGGGACAGCCGCTGAAGCTTTCTTT. Protein sequence: CASSLRGTAAEAFF.

In its sample, this clone was seen a few times. J is TRBJ1-6 and V is TRBV7-2; a possible D gene is TRBD1 (5 bases). V was clipped by 2 bases and J by 2 bases, with 10 bases between them. Germline-derived CDR1 and CDR2 are SGHTA and FQGNSA. This CDR3 is 16 amino acids long. This chain's CDR3 is CASSLPGITYNSPLHF. The CDR3 DNA reads as TGTGCCAGCAGCTTACCAGGGATCACCTATAATTCACCCCTCCACTTT.

This clone was detected a few times. The chain combines TRBV6-5 with TRBJ1-1, with D maybe TRBD1 (6 bases). The CDR3 contains 12 residues. Trimming removed 2 bases from V and 10 bases from J, with 11 bases in between. Germline-derived CDR1 and CDR2 are MNHEY and SVGAGI. The CDR3: CASSYGGGSAFF. The CDR3 coding sequence is TGTGCCAGCAGTTACGGGGGGGGCTCAGCTTTCTTT.

V gene TRBV5-4 combines with J gene TRBJ2-1; 10 nucleotides match TRBD2. Per the germline V gene, CDR1 is SGHNT and CDR2 is YYREEE (reference sequence). The CDR3 has 16 amino acids. Trimming removed 4 bases from V and 4 bases from J; junction bases left unmatched: 8. The DNA of the CDR3 is TGTGCCAGCAGCGGTCGTAGCGGGGGGTCATACAATGAGCAGTTCTTC. Translating it yields CASSGRSGGSYNEQFF.

This clone was detected only a few times. This chain links TRBV9 with TRBJ1-1, with D possibly being TRBD1 (5 bases). There are 14 residues in the CDR3. Between the trimmed V and J ends, which lost 4 bases and 4 bases, there was a span of 14 bases. CDR1 and CDR2 from the germline V gene are SGDLS and YYNGEE. Here the CDR3 DNA reads TGTGCCAGCAGCACATGGAGCAGGGCCACTGAAGCTTTCTTT. Translating gives CASSTWSRATEAFF.

The sample holds a few counts of this clone. The gene calls are TRBV29-1 and TRBJ2-6; 7 bases line up with TRBD2. This CDR3 spans 15 amino acids. J lost 2 bases, V lost 5 bases, and 6 bases had no gene match. The germline gives CDR1 SQVTM, CDR2 ANQGSEA. This CDR3 reads CSVRRGGAGANVLTF. The CDR3 nucleotides are TGCAGCGTTCGGCGGGGAGGGGCTGGGGCCAACGTCCTGACTTTC.

The chain uses TRBV11-2 and TRBJ2-1; 9 nucleotides agree with TRBD2. From germline, CDR1 is SGHAT and CDR2 FQNNGV. With V trimmed by 1 base and J by 0 bases, 7 bases remained unmatched. The CDR3 runs 18 residues. The CDR3 nucleotides are TGTGCCAGCAGCTTAGTAGGTAGCGGGGGCGTCTCCTACAATGAGCAGTTCTTC. Amino acids: CASSLVGSGGVSYNEQFF.

This clone appeared a few times. V gene TRBV9 combines with J gene TRBJ1-1; tentatively, D is TRBD1 (5 bases). V lost 2 bases, J lost 1 base, and 9 bases lay in between. Germline CDR1 and CDR2: SGDLS and YYNGEE. This CDR3 region has 14 residues. The CDR3 loop reads CASSVEGRNTEAFF. The CDR3 bases are TGTGCCAGCAGCGTGGAGGGGAGGAACACTGAAGCTTTCTTT.

The chain is built from TRBV7-8 and TRBJ2-2; TRBD1 aligns across 7 bases. This CDR3 is 16 amino acids long. With 7 bases clipped from V and 3 bases from J, the junction kept 11 bases outside the gene matches. Germline CDR1 reads SGHVS; CDR2 reads FQNEAQ. The DNA for the CDR3 is TGTGCCAGCACTCGAGGGGGCGCCGGGGACACCGGGGAGCTGTTTTTT. Amino acids: CASTRGGAGDTGELFF.

This clone was detected a few times. This rearrangement joins TRBV5-4 to TRBJ1-1; D not resolved. V gave up 4 bases and J gave up 1 base, with 11 bases separating them. The CDR3 runs 14 residues. CDR1 is SGHNT and CDR2 is YYREEE in the germline V gene (reference sequence). CDR3 coding DNA: TGTGCCAGCAGCCCTAGTACACAGAACACTGAAGCTTTCTTT. Translating it yields CASSPSTQNTEAFF.

This clone turned up a few times. This chain joins TRBV7-8 and TRBJ2-5, with TRBD1 identical over 7 bases. From germline, CDR1 is SGHVS and CDR2 FQNEAQ. This CDR3 has 14 residues. The V gene end was trimmed by 5 bases and the J gene end by 4 bases; junction bases not matched to a gene: 7. The CDR3: CASSTRTGGETQYF. The CDR3 bases are TGTGCCAGCAGCACCAGGACAGGAGGAGAGACCCAGTACTTC. The whole variable domain, filled in from reference TRBV7-8 and TRBJ2-5, reads GAGVSQSPRYKVAKRGQDVALRCDPISGHVSLFWYQQALGQGPEFLTYFQNEAQLDKSGLPSDRFFAERPEGSVSTLKIQRTQQEDSAVYLCASSTRTGGETQYFGPGTRLLVL.

This clone was observed a few times. This chain joins TRBV6-5 and TRBJ2-1, with D possibly matching TRBD1 (6 bases). The V gene's germline CDR1 is MNHEY and CDR2 SVGAGI. The length of the CDR3 is 14 residues. V lost 2 bases, J lost 6 bases, and 11 bases lay in between. This CDR3 reads CASSYMGDINEQFF. The CDR3 DNA is TGTGCCAGCAGTTACATGGGGGACATCAATGAGCAGTTCTTC.

This clone was picked up a small number of times. The chain recombines TRBV7-9 with TRBJ2-4; D might be TRBD1 (5 bases). V was cut by 5 bases and J by 11 bases, with 22 bases left in between. CDR3 length: 15 amino acids. From germline, CDR1 is SEHNR and CDR2 FQNEAQ (reference sequence). CDR3: CASSPNGQGWSLQYF. CDR3 sequence (DNA): TGTGCCAGCAGCCCAAACGGGCAGGGATGGAGCCTTCAGTACTTC.

V gene TRBV27 combines with J gene TRBJ1-4; 8 bases are a match to TRBD1. The germline gives CDR1 MNHEY, CDR2 SMNVEV (reference sequence). Trimming took 3 bases from V and 7 from J; bases not matched to a gene: 4. The CDR3 extends over 14 amino acids. DNA of the CDR3: TGTGCCAGCAGTTTCCAAGGGACAGGTGAAAAACTGTTTTTT. It codes for CASSFQGTGEKLFF.

The J gene is TRBJ1-1, the V gene TRBV5-1; 10 positions match TRBD1. Germline-derived CDR1 and CDR2 are SGHRS and YFSETQ. With 4 bases clipped from V and 2 bases from J, the junction kept 5 bases outside the gene matches. There are 15 residues in the CDR3. The CDR3 loop is CASSPGDRGNTEAFF. In nucleotides, the CDR3 is TGCGCCAGCAGCCCGGGGGACAGGGGTAACACTGAAGCTTTCTTT. Combining the CDR3 with reference TRBV5-1 and TRBJ1-1 gives the whole variable domain KAGVTQTPRYLIKTRGQQVTLSCSPISGHRSVSWYQQTPGQGLQFLFEYFSETQRNKGNFPGRFSGRQFSNSRSEMNVSTLELGDSALYLCASSPGDRGNTEAFFGQGTRLTVV.

This clone was observed a few times. The chain combines TRBV9 with TRBJ2-1; 8 bases match TRBD2. V dropped 2 bases and J dropped 5; count of bases not matched to a gene: 6. The CDR3 loop spans 15 amino acids. CDR1 SGDLS and CDR2 YYNGEE come from the germline V gene. The chain's CDR3 is CASSVGGGLDNEQFF. As DNA, the CDR3 is TGTGCCAGCAGCGTCGGGGGGGGGCTCGACAATGAGCAGTTCTTC.

The sample holds a few counts of this clone. The chain couples TRBV6-5 to TRBJ1-1; 7 bases line up with TRBD1. The CDR3 has 15 residues. CDR1 and CDR2 from the germline V gene are MNHEY and SVGAGI. V was pared by 7 bases and J by 1 base, with 9 bases of the junction left unmatched. As DNA, the CDR3 is TGTGCCAGCACCACGCGGGGACAGAAGAACACTGAAGCTTTCTTT. Its translation is CASTTRGQKNTEAFF.

The chain carries TRBV2 and TRBJ2-7, with D perhaps matching TRBD1 (6 bases). V gave up 6 bases and J gave up 4 bases, with 10 bases separating them. Germline V gene sequence: CDR1 SNHLY, CDR2 FYNNEI. The CDR3 extends over 12 amino acids. The CDR3 spells CASRGAQYEQYF. CDR3 DNA sequence: TGTGCCAGCAGGGGGGCGCAGTACGAGCAGTACTTC.